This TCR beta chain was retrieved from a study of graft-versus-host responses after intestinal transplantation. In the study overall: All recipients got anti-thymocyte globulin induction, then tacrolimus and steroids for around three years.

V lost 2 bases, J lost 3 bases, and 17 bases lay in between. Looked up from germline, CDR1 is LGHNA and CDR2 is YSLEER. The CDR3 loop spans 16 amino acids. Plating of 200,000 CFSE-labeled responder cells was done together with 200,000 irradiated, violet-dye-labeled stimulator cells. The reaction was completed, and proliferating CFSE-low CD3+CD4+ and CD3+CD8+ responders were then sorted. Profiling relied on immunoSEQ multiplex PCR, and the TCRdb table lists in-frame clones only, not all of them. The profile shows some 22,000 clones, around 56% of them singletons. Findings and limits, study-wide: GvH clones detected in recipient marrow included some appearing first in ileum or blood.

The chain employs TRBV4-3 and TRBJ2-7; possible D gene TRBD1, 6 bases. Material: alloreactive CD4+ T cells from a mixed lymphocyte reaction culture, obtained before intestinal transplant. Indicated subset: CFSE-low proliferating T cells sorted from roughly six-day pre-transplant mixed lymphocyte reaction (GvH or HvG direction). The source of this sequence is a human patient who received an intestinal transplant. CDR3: CASSQLWGRKGYEQYF. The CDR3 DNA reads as TGCGCCAGCAGCCAATTATGGGGGCGGAAAGGCTACGAGCAGTACTTC.